Reported below is one TCR beta chain. Antigen specificity is unknown. Each of the donors had ten milliliters of peripheral blood drawn into EDTA-treated Vacutainer tubes. The germline gives CDR1 SGHTA, CDR2 FQGNSA. This CDR3 region has 16 residues. The ends lost 5 bases at V and 6 bases at J; junction bases unmatched: 12. A second roughly 7 to 12 cycle PCR used barcoded and J-beta primers. Using its own MiXCR run on the 5' RACE reads, TCRdb lists one record per CDR3 protein. Altogether about 1,000,000 distinct CDR3 sequences are present, under 45% being singletons, with the ten largest covering under 20%. These data are taken from a study of blood T cells in healthy people across ages. Study-wide results and limits: Estimated diversity, derived from one million T cells, was regarded as an underestimate.

The chain joins TRBV7-2 to TRBJ2-1, with 8 bases lining up with TRBD1. The sequence came from an older woman in good health. The source material was blood. In DNA, the CDR3 is TGTGCCAGCAGCCATACGGACAGGGAGTGGGGCAATGAGCAGTTCTTC. Translating gives CASSHTDREWGNEQFF.